This T cell receptor (beta chain) appears in the sequencing data of a study of T cell responses to AZD1222 COVID-19 vaccine (TCRdb year 2021). As for the study more broadly: AZD1222 recipients whose second dose came at about 4 weeks and those whose second dose came at about 12 weeks were combined into one group, since spike-specific TCR depth and breadth did not differ between the two schedules. TCR sequencing was performed for 230 to 250 trial participants, of whom some 200 were given two doses of AZD1222 and around 25 were given two doses of MenACWY control vaccine. Trial participants were enrolled into age subgroups of 18-55, 56-69 and 70-plus years, which contained 148, 28 and 57 TCR-sequenced participants, respectively.

According to the study, the label for this sample's time point signals: baseline before first vaccination. Vaccinee samples were obtained from the UK trials COV001 and COV002, which included a single-blind randomized controlled phase 2/3 trial of AZD1222 (ChAdOx1 nCoV-19) in healthy adults. For TCRbeta chain sequencing, PBMC samples were collected from trial participants at day 0 and at day 28 after the second dose. As concerns this clone: It has no known antigen specificity. Nothing much larger sits one base from this clone, and base qualities are not available.

Overall results and qualifications from the work: Participants were mostly white British and included more females than males, and it was suggested by the authors that clonal diversity may have been underestimated. Epitopes outside the regions mutated in the B.1.351 and B.1.1.7 variants were reportedly recognized by nearly half of the unique spike-specific TCRs. The 56-69-year group was small, and its depth increase did not reach significance, likely because of low power. Vaccine-associated CD4 TCRs spanned the whole spike protein, with dominant responses in regions 160-218 and 743-854. Conclusions about previously exposed vaccinees were limited because only six or seven AZD1222 recipients were SARS-CoV-2 seropositive at baseline. After two AZD1222 doses, both the breadth and the depth of spike-specific TCRs were significantly higher than at day 0 and than in MenACWY recipients. No day 14 peak-response samples were available, so repertoires were characterized only after the peak T cell response.

CDR1 and CDR2 (MDHEN, SYDVKM) derive from the germline V gene. The junction carries 10 bases between V and J, which are trimmed by 2 bases and 2 bases respectively. Reading from cysteine to phenylalanine, the CDR3 counts 14 amino acids. The sequence is cut down to CDR3 DNA, 42 bases in frame from base 1. The CDR3 regions of human TCRbeta chains were subjected to immunosequencing. Turning to the authors' computational methods: Repertoire TCRs were checked for matches against a reference library of SARS-CoV-2-specific TCRs that had been generated using the MIRA antigen-specificity platform. Breadth meant the fraction of unique TCRs that were SARS-CoV-2-associated, whereas depth meant the fraction of total T cells that were SARS-CoV-2-associated. Using the MIRA data, each spike-specific TCR was assigned both to the spike region to which the TCR was reactive and to a CD4 or CD8 class. Log10-transformed breadth and depth values were compared by one-way ANOVA with Sidak's multiple comparisons tests. TCRdb re-hosts the immuneACCESS table, in-frame sequences only. Its copies lack some clones; in the studies checked, an unresolved V gene accounts for under half of them, and the cause for the rest is not known. Clonal size and the V and J genes are those of that table, whereas D and trimming came from the DNA. A total of over 120,000 clones appear in this sample, just under 95% of them only once. The top ten clonotypes cover around 1.5% of the sample.

Specimen: peripheral blood, collected on day 0 of AZD1222 vaccination. This sequence originates from an adult in good health. In this chain, TRBV28 is recombined with TRBJ2-7; the D gene is not confidently resolved. The CDR3 corresponds to CASSLADRAYEQYF. The sequence in DNA is TGTGCCAGCAGTTTAGCTGACCGGGCCTACGAGCAGTACTTC.